The source of this T cell receptor (beta chain) is a study of T cells in Graves' hyperthyroidism and ophthalmopathy (dated by TCRdb to 2018 to 2020). Turning to the overall study: Peripheral blood was sampled at the time of initial diagnosis, prior to any treatment. TCR V-J signatures able to tell the groups apart were searched for in a discovery cohort of 90 to 100 patients, of whom 43 had Graves' ophthalmopathy and about 60 had stable Graves' hyperthyroidism. Prospective prediction of ophthalmopathy was tested in an independent validation cohort of under 20 hyperthyroidism patients and 17 patients who later progressed to ophthalmopathy. The 75 to 100 discovery patients were randomly divided into training and test sets at a 7:3 ratio. In addition, the study compared T-cell repertoires in thyroid tissue and in blood from roughly six Graves' hyperthyroidism patients. Following sampling, methimazole starting at 30 mg daily was given to hyperthyroidism patients, and high-dose intravenous methylprednisolone was given to ophthalmopathy patients. TCR Vbeta CDR3 sequencing of roughly 140 peripheral blood samples (over 40 ophthalmopathy, 75 to 80 hyperthyroidism and roughly 17 progressor patients) is reported in the paper. What the study reported, not specific to this receptor: In validation, the model predicted progression to ophthalmopathy with 55% to 71% sensitivity and about 73% specificity, a median of 6.5 months before onset. Sample size was not statistically predetermined, and blinding of investigators to group allocation was not performed. A 13 V-J signature model separated ophthalmopathy from stable hyperthyroidism, with about 88% sensitivity and roughly 81% specificity in cross-validation and 80%/75% in testing. Most expanded thyroid clonotypes (frequency above 0.001) were also detected in blood, a finding suggesting that blood repertoires may reflect thyroid immune responses.

This clonotype was counted many times. Its antigen remains undetermined. Within one base of it there is no much larger clone, and no base qualities were kept. The TCR beta CDR3 regions were amplified from RNA transcripts. For the first round of RT-PCR on the TCR CDR3, the HTBI primer set was used together with the Qiagen OneStep RT-PCR kit. A second multiplex PCR round built the libraries, followed by size selection and purification. Sequencing of the libraries was done on an Illumina HiSeq2000 using paired-end 100 bp reads. For the original study's pipeline: SOAPnuke was used to process the raw data, throwing out any read that contained adapters or uncalled bases, had a mean Phred below 15, or lacked an exact constant-primer or identifier match. High-quality paired reads were merged with COPE v1.2.5, and unique nucleotide sequences were defined as clonotypes. MiTCR v1.1 was used to align clonotypes to the IMGT TRBV, TRBD and TRBJ reference segments. The analysis was restricted to V-J combinations with a frequency above 0.0001, which together covered 99% to 99.2% of the repertoires. The TCS score was defined as F50 (clonal expansion) divided by E x V (chaos), with BLOSUM62-based TCRdist calculated between CDR3 peptides within each V-J. Welch's t-statistics and random forest reduced roughly 530 V-J features to around 14, which were used in a naive Bayes classifier (R e1071). The public reads were reanalyzed by TCRdb: fastp trimming at Q25, MiXCR alignment, in-frame beta chains only. One record per CDR3 amino acid sequence lists the most common genes and DNA. In this record, the V and J calls reflect TCRdb's handling and not the investigators' own analysis. This sample gives hundreds of thousands of distinct CDR3 sequences in total; roughly 14% of them show up just once. Clones ranked in the top ten supply around 13% of the sample.

Ophthalmopathy patients had moderately to severely active disease, with a Clinical Activity Score of 3 or more, a NOSPECS grade of 4 or more, and a disease duration of less than 3 months. Exclusion was applied to patients with uncontrolled infections, other autoimmune diseases, pregnancy or lactation. Clinical symptoms, serum thyroxine and TRAb, thyroid ultrasound, and orbital computed tomography formed the basis for the diagnoses. PBMCs were separated from roughly 10 ml of fresh peripheral blood using Ficoll-Paque density gradient centrifugation. Total RNA was extracted with Trizol reagent, and quality was checked on an Agilent 2100 Bioanalyzer. Taken from the germline V gene (reference sequence), the CDR1 and CDR2 loops are LNHDA and SQIVND. Spanning cysteine to phenylalanine, the CDR3 consists of 16 amino acids. Solely the CDR3 DNA is kept, with 48 bases framed from the first base. The V end loses 1 base and the J end loses 7 bases, and a stretch of 17 bases separates them.

The sequenced sample consisted of blood. This clonotype was obtained from a man aged 18 to 29 with Graves' ophthalmopathy. The chain couples TRBV19 to TRBJ1-5, and perhaps TRBD1 as D gene, on 6 matching bases. The sequenced DNA is TGTGCCAGTAGTATAGCCACCTCAGGGGTGCGACAGCCCCAGCATTTT. Translated, it gives CASSIATSGVRQPQHF.